The clone carrying this T cell receptor (beta chain) was counted at least ten times. Its antigen is currently unknown. This specimen comes from a study of T cells in Graves' hyperthyroidism and ophthalmopathy. Notes on the study in general: Most expanded thyroid clonotypes above 0.001 also appeared in blood.

Between the trimmed V and J ends, which lost 5 bases and 1 base, there was a span of 16 bases. Per the germline V gene, CDR1 is SGHRS and CDR2 is YFSETQ. The CDR3 extends over 15 amino acids. Regions amplified from RNA transcripts were the TCR beta CDR3 regions. First-round RT-PCR of the TCR CDR3 relied on the HTBI primer set. TCRdb reanalysed the multiplex PCR reads using MiXCR and keeps one entry per CDR3 protein. The sample has about 500,000 distinct CDR3 sequences, more than 15% seen once; the top ten hold less than 30%. Exclusions: uncontrolled infection, other autoimmune disease, pregnancy, lactation. PBMCs came from 10 ml fresh peripheral blood.

The sequence derives from a woman aged 25 to 39 with Graves' ophthalmopathy. The sample comprised blood. The rearrangement links TRBV5-1 to TRBJ2-7; D tentatively fits TRBD1 or TRBD2 (5 bases each). In DNA, the CDR3 is TGCGCCAGCAGGGTCCGGGACGCCATATCCTACGAGCAGTACTTC. It codes for CASRVRDAISYEQYF.